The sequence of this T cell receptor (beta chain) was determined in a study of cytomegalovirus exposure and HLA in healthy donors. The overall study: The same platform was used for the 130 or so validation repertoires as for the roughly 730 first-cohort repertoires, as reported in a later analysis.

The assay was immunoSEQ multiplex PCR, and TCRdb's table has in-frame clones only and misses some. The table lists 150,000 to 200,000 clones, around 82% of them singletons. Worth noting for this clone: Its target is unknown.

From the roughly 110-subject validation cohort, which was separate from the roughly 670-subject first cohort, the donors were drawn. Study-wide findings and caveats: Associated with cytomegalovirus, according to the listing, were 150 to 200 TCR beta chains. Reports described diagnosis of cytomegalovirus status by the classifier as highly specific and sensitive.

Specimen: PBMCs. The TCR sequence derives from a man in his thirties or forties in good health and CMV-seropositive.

CDR3 coding DNA: TGTGCCAGCAGCAACGACAGGAACACTGAAGCTTTCTTT. Translated: CASSNDRNTEAFF. V gene TRBV7-9 combines with J gene TRBJ1-1; perhaps TRBD1 as D (5 bases). The CDR3 runs to 13 residues. V dropped 5 bases and J dropped 1 base, with 8 bases sitting between them. The germline V gene encodes CDR1 SEHNR and CDR2 FQNEAQ (reference sequence).